This entry is about one TCR beta chain. CDR1 is GTSNPN, CDR2 SVGIG, per germline (reference sequence). The CDR3 length is 12 residues. With V trimmed by 1 base and J by 11 bases, 2 bases remained unmatched. This record belongs to a study of cytomegalovirus exposure and HLA in healthy donors. Primers for the PCR totalled 60 Vbeta and 13 Jbeta. TCRdb's copy holds only in-frame clones and misses some; the assay was immunoSEQ multiplex PCR. Of approximately 100,000 clones in the sample, 85% were seen once. The receptor's source is a man aged 25 to 40 in good health and CMV-seronegative. This rearrangement joins TRBV30 to TRBJ2-3; TRBD1 agrees at 11 bases. The sample was PBMCs. As DNA, the CDR3 is TGTGCCTGGAGTGGTGGGACAGGGGGGCAGTATTTT. It encodes CAWSGGTGGQYF. Based on the CDR3 plus reference TRBV30 and TRBJ2-3, the full variable domain is SQTIHQWPATLVQPVGSPLSLECTVEGTSNPNLYWYRQAAGRGLQLLFYSVGIGQISSEVPQNLSASRPQDRQFILSSKKLLLSDSGFYLCAWSGGTGGQYFGPGTRLTVL.